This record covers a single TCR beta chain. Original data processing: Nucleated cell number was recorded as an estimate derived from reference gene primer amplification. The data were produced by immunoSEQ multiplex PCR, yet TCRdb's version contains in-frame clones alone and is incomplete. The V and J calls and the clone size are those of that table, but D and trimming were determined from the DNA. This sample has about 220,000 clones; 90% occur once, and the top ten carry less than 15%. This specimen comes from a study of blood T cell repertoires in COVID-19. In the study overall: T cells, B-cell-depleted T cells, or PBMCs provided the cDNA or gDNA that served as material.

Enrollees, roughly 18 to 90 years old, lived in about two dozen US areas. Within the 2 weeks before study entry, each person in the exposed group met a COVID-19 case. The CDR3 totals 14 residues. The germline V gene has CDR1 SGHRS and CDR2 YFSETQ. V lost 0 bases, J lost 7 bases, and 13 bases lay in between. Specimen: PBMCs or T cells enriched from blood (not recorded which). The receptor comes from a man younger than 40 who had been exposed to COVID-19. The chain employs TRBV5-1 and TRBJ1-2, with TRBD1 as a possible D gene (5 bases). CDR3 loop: CASSLGTTETGYTF. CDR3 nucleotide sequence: TGCGCCAGCAGCTTGGGGACAACGGAGACTGGCTACACCTTC.